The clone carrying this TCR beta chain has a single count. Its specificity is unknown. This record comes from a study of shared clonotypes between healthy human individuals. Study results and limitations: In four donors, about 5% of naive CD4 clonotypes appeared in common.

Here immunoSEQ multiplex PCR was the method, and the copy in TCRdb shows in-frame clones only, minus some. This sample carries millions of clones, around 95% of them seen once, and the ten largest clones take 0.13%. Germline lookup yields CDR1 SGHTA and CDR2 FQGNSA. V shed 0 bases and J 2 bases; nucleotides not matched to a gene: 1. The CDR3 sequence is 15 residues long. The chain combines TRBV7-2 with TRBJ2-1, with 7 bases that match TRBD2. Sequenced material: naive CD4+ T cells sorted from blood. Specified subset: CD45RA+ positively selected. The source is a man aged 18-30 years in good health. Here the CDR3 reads CASSLALAAYNEQFF. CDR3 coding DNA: TGTGCCAGCAGCTTAGCTCTAGCGGCCTACAATGAGCAGTTCTTC.